What follows are 18 T cell receptor beta chains derived from one specimen sequenced in a study of response to subunit inactivated influenza vaccine. TCRdb passed the RT-PCR reads through MiXCR, listing each CDR3 protein once. The sample has more than 700,000 distinct CDR3 sequences, 21% seen once; the top ten hold roughly 10%. Sequencing used PBMCs from blood, obtained 4 to 6 days after vaccination. These receptors all come from a man between 45 and 60 years old who received an inactivated influenza vaccine.

The rearrangement joins TRBV12-3 or TRBV12-4 to TRBJ2-2; 10 nucleotides match TRBD1. Trimming at V came to 3 bases and at J to 1 base, leaving 2 bases not matched to a gene. CDR3 length: 16 residues. In DNA, the CDR3 is TGTGCCAGCAGTTTTGGGACAGGGGTGAACACCGGGGAGCTGTTTTTT. It is translated as CASSFGTGVNTGELFF.

This chain links TRBV18 with TRBJ1-5, with 7 nucleotides matching TRBD1. Per the germline V gene, CDR1 is KGHSH and CDR2 is LQKENI. Trimming took 5 bases from V and 3 from J; bases not matched to a gene: 7. This CDR3 has 15 residues. The CDR3 is CASSTGQVSNQPQHF. The DNA of the CDR3 is TGTGCCAGCTCAACAGGACAGGTTTCCAATCAGCCCCAGCATTTT.

This clonotype was detected many times. This chain joins TRBV12-3 or TRBV12-4 and TRBJ1-2, with D hard to call. The V end lost 7 bases, the J end lost 5 bases, and 17 bases lay between the germline ends. The CDR3 extends over 14 amino acids. CDR3 sequence (DNA): TGTGCCAGCACCCCGTTTGCCCCGGCGTATGGCTACACCTTC. Residues: CASTPFAPAYGYTF.

V gene TRBV28 combines with J gene TRBJ2-1; 11 nucleotides align to TRBD1. Germline CDR1 MDHEN, CDR2 SYDVKM. The V segment lost 4 bases and the J segment 6 bases; nucleotides outside the gene matches: 5. The CDR3 covers 15 residues. The CDR3 spells CASSSIGTGGNEQFF. The CDR3 DNA reads TGTGCCAGCAGTTCAATCGGGACAGGGGGCAATGAGCAGTTCTTC.

This clonotype was recorded a few times. The chain uses TRBV4-1 and TRBJ2-5; 9 bases fit TRBD1. The CDR3 is 16 amino acids. Unmatched junction bases numbered 10, after V lost 3 bases and J lost 5 bases. Looked up from germline, CDR1 is MGHRA and CDR2 is YSYEKL. The CDR3: CASSHPGQGEAETQYF. The CDR3 DNA follows: TGCGCCAGCAGCCATCCGGGACAGGGTGAGGCGGAGACCCAGTACTTC.

This clonotype was detected a few times. This chain connects TRBV27 to TRBJ2-7; D is tentatively TRBD1 or TRBD2 (6 bases each). CDR3 length: 13 amino acids. Per the germline V gene, CDR1 is MNHEY and CDR2 is SMNVEV (reference sequence). The V and J ends lost 3 bases and 7 bases respectively, with 13 bases between them. For the CDR3, the DNA is TGTGCCAGCAGTTTTGGAAGGGGGAGGGAGCAGTACTTC. It encodes CASSFGRGREQYF.

This clonotype was recorded a few times. The chain carries TRBV28 and TRBJ2-7, with D possibly being TRBD2 (5 bases). The CDR3 sequence is 16 residues long. The germline V gene encodes CDR1 MDHEN and CDR2 SYDVKM. V lost 5 bases and J lost 6, with 23 bases in between. Here the CDR3 reads CASSDPFLGGRAEQYF. The DNA for the CDR3 is TGTGCCAGCAGTGATCCCTTCCTGGGCGGGCGTGCCGAGCAGTACTTC.

This clonotype was counted a few times. The gene calls are TRBV4-2 and TRBJ2-7, with D hard to call. Germline V CDR1 and CDR2: LGHNA, YNFKEQ. Trimming removed 3 bases from V and 3 bases from J, with 18 bases in between. The CDR3 runs to 16 residues. The chain's CDR3 is CASSQERFNAIYEQYF. The CDR3 DNA is TGTGCCAGCAGCCAGGAACGCTTTAACGCCATCTACGAGCAGTACTTC.

The chain uses TRBV7-2 and TRBJ2-3; D is possibly TRBD2 (5 bases). From germline, CDR1 is SGHTA and CDR2 FQGNSA. The V end lost 4 bases, the J end lost 0 bases, and 11 bases lay between the germline ends. The CDR3 spans 15 residues. CDR3 nucleotides: TGTGCCAGCAGCTCCAGCGGCATTAGCACAGATACGCAGTATTTT. It encodes CASSSSGISTDTQYF.

This clonotype was observed a few times. The V and J genes are TRBV20-1 and TRBJ2-4; a possible D gene is TRBD1 (5 bases). Trimming shortened V by 4 bases and J by 0 bases, and 10 bases separated the two germline ends. The germline V gene encodes CDR1 DFQATT and CDR2 SNEGSKA (reference sequence). This CDR3 has 14 residues. The DNA of the CDR3 is TGCAGTGCTACAGGGTTACTAGCCAAAAACATTCAGTACTTC. Amino acid sequence: CSATGLLAKNIQYF.

This sequence joins TRBV27 and TRBJ2-2, with 7 bases that match TRBD1. This CDR3 has 16 residues. V was pared by 6 bases and J by 4 bases, with 11 bases of the junction left unmatched. Germline-derived CDR1 and CDR2 are MNHEY and SMNVEV (reference sequence). CDR3 coding DNA: TGTGCCAGCAGCCCCCCGACAGGGAGACGCACCGGGGAGCTGTTTTTT. Amino acids: CASSPPTGRRTGELFF.

Worth noting for this clonotype: The junction departs from germline at one end; a sequencing error may be responsible. The J gene is TRBJ2-5, the V gene TRBV7-7, with 8 positions matching TRBD2. Germline CDR1 and CDR2: SSHAT and FNYEAQ (reference sequence). This CDR3 has 15 amino acids. The CDR3 DNA reads as TGTGCTAGCAGCCTAACCGGGACTAGAGGGCGTCCCCAGTACTTC. This gives the protein CASSLTGTRGRPQYF.

This clonotype was detected a few times. The chain joins TRBV20-1 to TRBJ2-3; 8 nucleotides align to TRBD2. This CDR3 has 15 amino acids. The germline V gene has CDR1 DFQATT and CDR2 SNEGSKA (reference sequence). Trimming took 0 bases from V and 4 from J; bases not matched to a gene: 6. The chain's CDR3 is CSARETGGPPDTQYF. CDR3 nucleotides: TGCAGTGCTAGAGAAACGGGAGGGCCCCCAGATACGCAGTATTTT.

This clonotype was seen a few times. The chain recombines TRBV6-1 with TRBJ1-6; D unresolved. The V end was cut by 7 bases, the J end by 7 bases, with 11 bases between. The CDR3 sequence is 13 residues long. Germline V lookup: CDR1 MNHNS, CDR2 SASEGT. The CDR3: CASTGMNNSPLHF. CDR3 DNA sequence: TGTGCCAGCACGGGGATGAACAATTCACCCCTCCACTTT.

The V and J genes are TRBV29-1 and TRBJ1-1; D is perhaps TRBD1 (6 bases). This CDR3 spans 13 amino acids. From germline, CDR1 is SQVTM and CDR2 ANQGSEA. V lost 7 bases, J lost 6 bases, and 18 bases lay in between. CDR3 nucleotides: TGCAGCGCCAGTCGAGGGGGTATGGCTGAAGCTTTCTTT. Its protein product is CSASRGGMAEAFF.

This clonotype was observed a handful of times. The J gene is TRBJ2-7, the V gene TRBV7-9, with a tentative D call TRBD2 (5 bases). V was trimmed by 1 base and J by 7 bases, leaving 11 bases between them. Germline CDR1 reads SEHNR; CDR2 reads FQNEAQ (reference sequence). This CDR3 has 13 residues. The CDR3, as DNA: TGTGCCAGCAGCTTAGGGCTTAGCGTGGAGCAGTACTTC. Residues: CASSLGLSVEQYF.

This clonotype was seen a few times. The rearrangement uses TRBV6-1 and TRBJ2-7; D might be TRBD2 (6 bases). Germline CDR1 reads MNHNS; CDR2 reads SASEGT. CDR3 length equals 17 residues. Trimming removed 5 bases at V and 6 bases at J, with 26 bases between. CDR3 sequence reads: CASSRTLGFGRGAEQYF. The CDR3 DNA follows: TGTGCCAGCAGTCGCACTTTGGGGTTCGGGAGAGGGGCCGAGCAGTACTTC.

V usage is TRBV29-1 and J usage is TRBJ1-2; no clear D. CDR3 length: 14 residues. Per the germline V gene, CDR1 is SQVTM and CDR2 is ANQGSEA. Trimming shortened V by 0 bases and J by 2 bases, and 10 bases separated the two germline ends. The CDR3 DNA reads TGCAGCGTTGAAGATCTGGTGGCGAACTATGGCTACACCTTC. Residues: CSVEDLVANYGYTF. The full variable domain, rest sourced from reference TRBV29-1 and TRBJ1-2, is SAVISQKPSRDICQRGTSLTIQCQVDSQVTMMFWYRQQPGQSLTLIATANQGSEATYESGFVIDKFPISRPNLTFSTLTVSNMSPEDSSIYLCSVEDLVANYGYTFGSGTRLTVV.